This T cell receptor (beta chain) was sequenced in a study of blood T cell repertoires in COVID-19. Profiling relied on immunoSEQ multiplex PCR, and the TCRdb table lists in-frame clones only, not all of them. The data show 250,000 to 300,000 clones, roughly four fifths seen once. The CDR3 contains 14 residues. The trim removed 3 bases at V and 6 bases at J, leaving 11 bases unmatched. Germline CDR1 and CDR2: GTSNPN and SVGIG (reference sequence). The sequencing input was PBMCs or T cells enriched from blood (not recorded which). V is TRBV30 and J is TRBJ2-7, with 7 bases fitting TRBD1. The clonotype was recovered from a middle-aged man who had been exposed to COVID-19. The CDR3 sequence is CAWSSLRQGFEQYF. CDR3 DNA: TGTGCCTGGAGCAGCCTACGACAGGGCTTCGAGCAGTACTTC.